The next 29 T cell receptor beta chains were all read from a single sample in a study of blood T cell repertoires in COVID-19. Profiling relied on immunoSEQ multiplex PCR, and the TCRdb table lists in-frame clones only, not all of them. The sample lists some 350,000 clones, roughly 86% seen once, with just under 7.5% in the top ten. Material: peripheral blood. Receptors were obtained from an older woman with COVID-19, enrolled during active disease.

This chain links TRBV11-2 with TRBJ2-3; 7 positions match TRBD2. Trimming removed 1 base from V and 0 bases from J; junction bases left unmatched: 4. The CDR3 length is 16 residues. The germline V gene has CDR1 SGHAT and CDR2 FQNNGV. The CDR3 DNA reads TGTGCCAGCAGCTTAGGCGGGACTACTAGCACAGATACGCAGTATTTT. Encoded protein: CASSLGGTTSTDTQYF.

The chain has TRBV11-2 and TRBJ2-2; TRBD1 matches 9 bases. CDR3 length equals 16 residues. V trimming: 5 bases; J trimming: 6 bases; junction bases outside the gene matches: 10. The germline gives CDR1 SGHAT, CDR2 FQNNGV. As DNA, the CDR3 is TGTGCCAGCAGCCGAACAGGGGGCGCGTGGTCCGGGGAGCTGTTTTTT. As protein: CASSRTGGAWSGELFF.

The rearrangement links TRBV24-1 to TRBJ1-2; the match to TRBD1 covers 8 bases. V lost 0 bases and J lost 2; bases outside the gene matches: 1. Germline V CDR1 and CDR2: KGHDR, SFDVKD. This CDR3 contains 15 residues. The CDR3 DNA is TGTGCCACCAGTGATTTGCCAGGGGGCAACTATGGCTACACCTTC. Translating it yields CATSDLPGGNYGYTF.

The chain carries TRBV4-1 and TRBJ2-7; no clear D. The CDR3 length is 15 residues. The V end was cut by 0 bases, the J end by 4 bases, with 13 bases between. CDR1 and CDR2 from the germline V gene are MGHRA and YSYEKL. The CDR3 nucleotides are TGCGCCAGCAGCCAAGATAGGCTCGGGTCTTACGAGCAGTACTTC. Encoded protein: CASSQDRLGSYEQYF.

The CDR3 protein is CASSLAPSPLHF. As DNA, the CDR3 is TGTGCCAGCAGTTTAGCCCCATCACCCCTCCACTTT. The chain joins TRBV12-3 or TRBV12-4 to TRBJ1-6, with unresolved D. This CDR3 contains 12 residues. V lost 0 bases and J 10 bases, leaving 4 bases between the germline ends.

The V and J genes are TRBV5-8 and TRBJ2-1; 10 positions agree with TRBD2. Trimming removed 0 bases from V and 6 bases from J; junction bases left unmatched: 9. Germline lookup yields CDR1 SGHTS and CDR2 YDEGEE. The CDR3 has 17 residues. The CDR3 DNA reads TGTGCCAGCAGCTTGGTTGGTAGCGGGGGGAATAGCAATGAGCAGTTCTTC. Translating it yields CASSLVGSGGNSNEQFF.

The chain recombines TRBV7-9 with TRBJ2-7, with 7 bases matching TRBD1. The germline V gene encodes CDR1 SEHNR and CDR2 FQNEAQ (reference sequence). This CDR3 has 15 residues. V lost 1 base to trimming and J lost 3 bases; unmatched junction nucleotides: 6. Written as DNA, the CDR3 is TGTGCCAGCAGCTTAGAAATTGACAGGGACTACGAGCAGTACTTC. It yields the protein CASSLEIDRDYEQYF.

The CDR3 nucleotides are TGCGCCAGCAGCTTGGGACAGGTGGCCTCTGGGGCCAACGTCCTGACTTTC. Translation: CASSLGQVASGANVLTF. The gene calls are TRBV5-1 and TRBJ2-6; D is possibly TRBD1 (6 bases). The germline V and J ends were trimmed by 0 bases and 0 bases, with 10 bases remaining between them. Germline CDR1 reads SGHRS; CDR2 reads YFSETQ. This CDR3 has 17 residues.

The chain combines TRBV2 with TRBJ1-4; D is undetermined. V was shortened by 4 bases and J by 0 bases, with 6 bases between the two germline ends. The CDR3 totals 14 residues. Germline V gene lookup returns CDR1 SNHLY and CDR2 FYNNEI. The CDR3 loop reads CASSVSPTNEKLFF. CDR3 nucleotide sequence: TGTGCCAGCAGTGTATCTCCAACTAATGAAAAACTGTTTTTT.

The chain links TRBV24-1 to TRBJ1-5; D is perhaps TRBD1 (5 bases). The length of the CDR3 is 13 residues. Germline assignment: CDR1 KGHDR and CDR2 SFDVKD. V lost 5 bases and J lost 7, with 11 bases in between. CDR3 region: CATSGSGPQPQHF. The CDR3 DNA reads TGTGCCACCAGTGGGTCAGGGCCGCAGCCCCAGCATTTT.

A few counts support this clone. The chain uses TRBV3-1 (or the pseudogene TRBV3-2) and TRBJ1-5; D is ambiguous. Germline loops: CDR1 LGHDT, CDR2 YNNKEL (reference sequence). V gave up 3 bases and J gave up 5 bases, with 5 bases separating them. CDR3 length: 12 residues. The CDR3 is CASSHSDQPQHF. The CDR3 coding sequence is TGTGCCAGCAGCCATTCTGATCAGCCCCAGCATTTT.

This chain joins TRBV28 and TRBJ2-3, with D perhaps matching TRBD2 (5 bases). Trimming shortened V by 5 bases and J by 6 bases, and 15 bases separated the two germline ends. The germline V gene has CDR1 MDHEN and CDR2 SYDVKM. The CDR3 totals 14 residues. The CDR3: CASSPWTSEDTQYF. The CDR3 bases are TGTGCCAGCAGTCCCTGGACTTCCGAGGATACGCAGTATTTT.

The rearrangement links TRBV24-1 to TRBJ1-2, with 8 bases aligning to TRBD1. V was clipped by 5 bases and J by 7 bases; unmatched bases: 11. Germline V gene data show CDR1 as KGHDR and CDR2 as SFDVKD. This CDR3 contains 15 residues. The CDR3, as DNA: TGTGCCACCAGTGCCTCAGGCCAGGGGGCGCGTGGCTACACCTTC. Translated, it gives CATSASGQGARGYTF.

This chain connects TRBV4-1 to TRBJ2-1; 11 bases align to TRBD2. This CDR3 is 17 amino acids long. V trimming: 4 bases; J trimming: 4 bases; junction bases outside the gene matches: 9. Germline CDR1 and CDR2: MGHRA and YSYEKL. Here the CDR3 DNA reads TGCGCCAGCAGCCCCCATCAGGGACTAGCGGATTACAATGAGCAGTTCTTC. Translating it yields CASSPHQGLADYNEQFF.

The genes are TRBV19 and TRBJ2-7; TRBD1 is a possible D gene (6 bases). Per germline, CDR1 LNHDA and CDR2 SQIVND (reference sequence). Trimming stripped 1 base from V and 7 bases from J, with 11 bases between. This CDR3 is 13 amino acids long. The CDR3 nucleotides are TGTGCCAGTAGTATAGTCCCTCAGGGGGAGCAGTACTTC. Translation gives CASSIVPQGEQYF.

This clone appeared a single time. The DNA for the CDR3 is TGTGCCAGCTGGACTAGCGGGGGAGACTCTCAAGAGACCCAGTACTTC. This gives the protein CASWTSGGDSQETQYF. V and J are TRBV27 and TRBJ2-5, with 13 positions matching TRBD2. V gave up 8 bases and J gave up 2 bases; unmatched junction bases: 8. The CDR3 totals 16 residues. Germline V gene sequence: CDR1 MNHEY, CDR2 SMNVEV (reference sequence).

The V call is TRBV28, the J call TRBJ1-5, with 10 bases identical to TRBD1. Germline V gene sequence: CDR1 MDHEN, CDR2 SYDVKM. Trimming took 4 bases from V and 1 from J; bases not matched to a gene: 7. The CDR3 consists of 17 residues. The CDR3 nucleotides are TGTGCCAGCAGTTCACAAAGGGGACAGGGGAGCAATCAGCCCCAGCATTTT. It is translated as CASSSQRGQGSNQPQHF.

The V and J genes are TRBV27 and TRBJ1-4; D remains ambiguous. Between the trimmed V and J ends, which lost 4 bases and 3 bases, there was a span of 12 bases. CDR1 is MNHEY, CDR2 SMNVEV, per germline (reference sequence). The CDR3 loop spans 15 amino acids. This CDR3 is CASSSRPAANEKLFF. The CDR3 DNA follows: TGTGCCAGCAGTTCCAGACCCGCGGCTAATGAAAAACTGTTTTTT.

J is TRBJ2-7 and V is TRBV6-6; perhaps TRBD1 as D (5 bases). Deletions cut 0 bases from V and 3 bases from J, with 9 bases between. Germline CDR1 reads MNHNY; CDR2 reads SVGAGI (reference sequence). The CDR3 is 14 residues long. The CDR3 nucleotides are TGTGCCAGCAGTTACTCGCAGGGTAACTACGAGCAGTACTTC. Protein: CASSYSQGNYEQYF.

Comment on this clone: Germline and junction disagree at one end, which may indicate a read error. The genes are TRBV27 and TRBJ1-4; D is possibly TRBD1 (5 bases). This CDR3 comprises 15 residues. CDR1 is MNHEY and CDR2 is SMNVEV in the germline V gene (reference sequence). CDR3 bases: TGTGCCAGTAGTTTATCCGTCAGGGAAGGTGAAAAACTGTTTTTT. Its translation: CASSLSVREGEKLFF.

This chain uses TRBV30 with TRBJ2-7, with D hard to call. This CDR3 spans 13 amino acids. The germline V gene has CDR1 GTSNPN and CDR2 SVGIG (reference sequence). The ends were cut back, 1 base at V and 0 bases at J, with 7 bases in the middle. The CDR3, as DNA: TGTGCCTGGAGTGACCTACTCTCCTACGAGCAGTACTTC. Translation: CAWSDLLSYEQYF.

The CDR3 sequence is CASSDRNGYTF. The CDR3, as DNA: TGTGCCAGCTCAGACAGGAATGGCTACACCTTC. The rearrangement joins TRBV18 to TRBJ1-2; D might be TRBD1 (6 bases). Looked up from germline, CDR1 is KGHSH and CDR2 is LQKENI. V was cut by 5 bases and J by 6 bases, with 7 bases left in between. This CDR3 comprises 11 residues.

The CDR3 nucleotides are TGTGCCAGCAACCCGACGGACAGGGGGCTAGCGGGGCAGTTCTTC. Translation: CASNPTDRGLAGQFF. J is TRBJ2-1 and V is TRBV28, with 11 nucleotides matching TRBD1. V lost 7 bases to trimming and J lost 12 bases; unmatched junction nucleotides: 14. Germline V gene lookup returns CDR1 MDHEN and CDR2 SYDVKM. The CDR3 totals 15 residues. The full variable domain, rest sourced from reference TRBV28 and TRBJ2-1, is DVKVTQSSRYLVKRTGEKVFLECVQDMDHENMFWYRQDPGLGLRLIYFSYDVKMKEKGDIPEGYSVSREKKERFSLILESASTNQTSMYLCASNPTDRGLAGQFFGPGTRLTVL.

This chain connects TRBV3-1 (or the pseudogene TRBV3-2) to TRBJ2-1, with TRBD2 matching 13 bases. After removal of 2 bases from V and 6 bases from J, the junction contained 7 bases not matched to a gene. This CDR3 contains 17 residues. CDR1 is LGHDT, CDR2 YNNKEL, per germline (reference sequence). The CDR3 nucleotides read TGTGCCAGCAGCCAACGGACTAGCGGGGGCCGAATCAATGAGCAGTTCTTC. Protein product: CASSQRTSGGRINEQFF.

V usage is TRBV5-5 and J usage is TRBJ1-5; TRBD1 matches 7 bases. The CDR3 is 13 residues long. Germline trimming cut 1 base from V and 6 bases from J; bases unmatched to any gene: 1. Germline CDR1 is SGHKS and CDR2 is YYEKEE (reference sequence). CDR3 amino acids: CASSLWTGQPQHF. Written as DNA, the CDR3 is TGTGCCAGCAGCTTGTGGACAGGTCAGCCCCAGCATTTT.

The rearrangement links TRBV28 to TRBJ1-3; 7 nucleotides match TRBD1. With V trimmed by 2 bases and J by 0 bases, 4 bases remained unmatched. The CDR3 has 16 residues. Germline V lookup: CDR1 MDHEN, CDR2 SYDVKM. CDR3 amino acids: CASSLGDSPSGNTIYF. CDR3 nucleotide sequence: TGTGCCAGCAGTTTAGGGGACAGTCCCTCTGGAAACACCATATATTTT.

The chain links TRBV5-1 to TRBJ1-2, with a weak D call TRBD1 (5 bases). This CDR3 comprises 15 residues. V shed 0 bases and J shed 0 bases, with 9 bases lying between them. Germline assignment: CDR1 SGHRS and CDR2 YFSETQ. The CDR3 sequence: CASSLGQFSNYGYTF. In DNA, the CDR3 is TGCGCCAGCAGCTTGGGACAGTTTTCTAACTATGGCTACACCTTC.

A word on this clone: Other DNA sequences in this sample translate to the same CDR3. The rearrangement uses TRBV7-2 and TRBJ2-7; perhaps TRBD1 as D (6 bases). CDR1 is SGHTA and CDR2 is FQGNSA in the germline V gene. Trimming stripped 2 bases from V and 4 bases from J, with 6 bases between. This CDR3 contains 12 residues. The CDR3: CASSLQGYEQYF. CDR3 nucleotide sequence: TGTGCCAGCAGCTTACAGGGGTACGAGCAGTACTTC.

The chain joins TRBV9 to TRBJ2-2, with D possibly matching TRBD1 (6 bases). Trimming shortened V by 0 bases and J by 0 bases, and 9 bases separated the two germline ends. Germline V CDR1 and CDR2: SGDLS, YYNGEE. The CDR3 runs 16 residues. In nucleotides, the CDR3 is TGTGCCAGCAGCGTAGCCGGGACAACGAACACCGGGGAGCTGTTTTTT. Protein: CASSVAGTTNTGELFF.